This is a list of T cell receptor beta chains from one sample in a study of T cells in Graves' hyperthyroidism and ophthalmopathy. From the multiplex PCR reads, TCRdb called clonotypes with MiXCR, one entry per CDR3 protein. The sample includes approximately 400,000 distinct CDR3 sequences, more than 12% of them seen just once. Input material: blood. The source of these receptors is a woman in her twenties or thirties with Graves' ophthalmopathy. Both conserved end residues are part of each CDR3. The order of the fields is D gene, V gene, CDR3 length, clone size, J gene, CDR3 protein, CDR3 DNA. A D gene is named only where the DNA matches it firmly. The size field is filled for only some rows; it gives once, few, many or a size class.

D: .
V: TRBV2
length: 15
size: many
J: TRBJ1-1
CDR3: CASSALRLLNTEAFF
DNA: TGTGCCAGCAGCGCCCTGAGGCTACTGAACACTGAAGCTTTCTTT

D: .
V: TRBV7-6
length: 17
size: few
J: TRBJ2-2
CDR3: CASSPIGQFANTGELFF
DNA: TGTGCCAGCAGCCCCATCGGACAGTTCGCGAACACCGGGGAGCTGTTTTTT

D: .
V: TRBV6-1
length: 13
size: many
J: TRBJ1-2
CDR3: CASKQGGDYGYTF
DNA: TGTGCCAGCAAACAGGGTGGGGACTATGGCTACACCTTC

D: .
V: TRBV6-1
length: 17
size: many
J: TRBJ2-7
CDR3: CASSDPGGTRLRGEQYF
DNA: TGTGCCAGCAGTGACCCCGGAGGCACCCGGCTTCGGGGGGAGCAGTACTTC

D: .
V: TRBV4-2
length: 15
size: many
J: TRBJ1-1
CDR3: CASSQGGQGNTEAFF
DNA: TGTGCCAGCAGCCAAGGAGGGCAGGGGAACACTGAAGCTTTCTTT

D: TRBD1
V: TRBV6-2/TRBV6-3
length: 15
size: few
J: TRBJ2-5
CDR3: CASSLTGQPMETQYF
DNA: TGTGCCAGCAGTCTAACGGGACAGCCTATGGAGACCCAGTACTTC

D: .
V: TRBV19
length: 13
size: .
J: TRBJ1-2
CDR3: CASSTYGAYGYTF
DNA: TGTGCCAGTAGTACGTATGGGGCCTATGGCTACACCTTC

D: .
V: TRBV3-1
length: 16
size: many
J: TRBJ2-1
CDR3: CASSQDPWSSYNEQFF
DNA: TGTGCCAGCAGCCAAGATCCTTGGAGCTCCTACAATGAGCAGTTCTTC

D: .
V: TRBV30
length: 11
size: many
J: TRBJ2-7
CDR3: CAWGSETGLYF
DNA: TGTGCCTGGGGTTCGGAGACAGGTCTGTACTTC

D: .
V: TRBV6-4
length: 13
size: .
J: TRBJ1-5
CDR3: CASSKGYNQPQHF
DNA: TGTGCCAGCAGCAAGGGTTACAATCAGCCCCAGCATTTT

D: TRBD1
V: TRBV6-1
length: 14
size: .
J: TRBJ1-2
CDR3: CASSGQGGGSGYTF
DNA: TGTGCCAGCAGTGGTCAGGGGGGGGGATCTGGCTACACCTTC

D: .
V: TRBV3-1
length: 14
size: many
J: TRBJ2-2
CDR3: CASSQGSLTGELFF
DNA: TGTGCCAGCAGCCAAGGATCACTTACCGGGGAGCTGTTTTTT

D: .
V: TRBV4-1
length: 15
size: many
J: TRBJ2-1
CDR3: CASSLRGGPINEQFF
DNA: TGCGCCAGCAGCCTCCGCGGGGGCCCCATCAATGAGCAGTTCTTC

D: TRBD2
V: TRBV6-1
length: 17
size: few
J: TRBJ2-2
CDR3: CASSSPGLAGYTGELFF
DNA: TGTGCCAGCAGTTCCCCGGGACTAGCGGGCTACACCGGGGAGCTGTTTTTT

D: .
V: TRBV7-2
length: 14
size: many
J: TRBJ2-7
CDR3: CASNQGHPNYEQYF
DNA: TGTGCCAGCAACCAGGGACACCCAAACTACGAGCAGTACTTC

D: .
V: TRBV6-1
length: 14
size: many
J: TRBJ1-1
CDR3: CASGSGGVGTEAFF
DNA: TGTGCCAGCGGATCAGGTGGGGTTGGCACTGAAGCTTTCTTT

D: .
V: TRBV12-3/TRBV12-4
length: 17
size: .
J: TRBJ2-5
CDR3: CASSVVGGASSQETQYF
DNA: TGTGCCAGCAGCGTAGTAGGGGGGGCTAGCTCGCAAGAGACCCAGTACTTC

D: TRBD1
V: TRBV7-9
length: 16
size: many
J: TRBJ1-4
CDR3: CASSSNRGRTNEKLFF
DNA: TGTGCCAGCAGCTCAAACAGGGGTCGGACTAATGAAAAACTGTTTTTT

D: TRBD2
V: TRBV4-2
length: 16
size: .
J: TRBJ2-1
CDR3: CASSHLAGGTYNEQFF
DNA: TGTGCCAGCAGCCATCTGGCGGGGGGCACCTACAATGAGCAGTTCTTC

D: .
V: TRBV20-1
length: 12
size: .
J: TRBJ2-2
CDR3: CSARKGPGELFF
DNA: TGCAGTGCTAGAAAGGGGCCCGGGGAGCTGTTTTTT

D: .
V: TRBV12-3/TRBV12-4
length: 16
size: many
J: TRBJ1-3
CDR3: CASSFQRTASGNTIYF
DNA: TGTGCCAGCAGTTTTCAGAGGACAGCCTCTGGAAACACCATATATTTT

D: .
V: TRBV20-1
length: 14
size: many
J: TRBJ2-5
CDR3: CSARFGGAGETQYF
DNA: TGCAGTGCTAGATTTGGGGGGGCAGGAGAGACCCAGTACTTC

D: .
V: TRBV11-2
length: 17
size: many
J: TRBJ2-7
CDR3: CASSPLTLGRPIYEQYF
DNA: TGTGCCAGCAGCCCCCTCACTCTAGGCAGGCCGATCTACGAGCAGTACTTC

D: TRBD1
V: TRBV30
length: 14
size: many
J: TRBJ1-6
CDR3: CAWSMAGGNSPLHF
DNA: TGTGCCTGGAGCATGGCAGGGGGCAATTCACCCCTCCACTTT

D: TRBD2
V: TRBV20-1
length: 17
size: few
J: TRBJ2-4
CDR3: CSGVGWASGGATNIQYF
DNA: TGCAGTGGGGTCGGTTGGGCTAGCGGGGGGGCGACAAACATTCAGTACTTC

D: .
V: TRBV6-1
length: 17
size: few
J: TRBJ1-3
CDR3: CASSEMMRRPAGNTIYF
DNA: TGTGCCAGCAGTGAAATGATGAGGAGGCCTGCTGGAAACACCATATATTTT

D: .
V: TRBV5-1
length: 13
size: many
J: TRBJ2-1
CDR3: CASSLEGGNEQFF
DNA: TGCGCCAGCAGCTTGGAAGGGGGCAATGAGCAGTTCTTC

D: .
V: TRBV28
length: 14
size: many
J: TRBJ1-2
CDR3: CASSLGPGNYGYTF
DNA: TGTGCCAGCAGTTTGGGGCCTGGGAACTATGGCTACACCTTC